This T cell receptor beta chain was found in a study of blood T cell repertoires in COVID-19. This clone appeared a single time. The CDR3 consists of 15 residues. Germline CDR1 and CDR2: MNHEY and SVGAGI. V was pared by 2 bases and J by 4 bases, with 12 bases between. Original data processing: Quantification of nucleated cells was approximated via reference gene primer amplification. The assay was immunoSEQ multiplex PCR, and TCRdb's table has in-frame clones only and misses some. For V, J and clone size, that table is used; D and trimming come from the DNA. This sample yields about 400,000 clones, of which 80% to 90% are seen a single time; roughly 9.4% belongs to the top ten. Which cohort a participant joined came from the clinical history participants gave.

The receptor comes from a woman aged 45-65 years who had recovered from COVID-19. Sequenced material: PBMCs or T cells enriched from blood (not recorded which). The gene calls are TRBV6-5 and TRBJ2-1; tentatively, D is TRBD1 (6 bases). The CDR3 is CASSYGTPPYNEQFF. In DNA form, the CDR3 reads TGTGCCAGCAGTTACGGGACACCGCCTTACAATGAGCAGTTCTTC.